A selection of T cell receptor beta chains follows, all from one sample in a study of response to subunit inactivated influenza vaccine. TCRdb reprocessed the RT-PCR reads with MiXCR, giving one entry per CDR3 protein. Here the sample spans about 570,000 distinct CDR3 sequences, 10% to 15% being singletons. This specimen was PBMCs from blood, taken on the day of vaccination. All receptors derive from a man aged 45 to 65 who received an inactivated influenza vaccine. The CDR3 runs from the conserved cysteine through the conserved F or W. D genes are given only for firm matches. A clone size is listed for some rows: how often the clone was seen (once, few, many), or a class if it is expanded.

j_call d_call v_call clone_size cdr3_aa cdr3_nt
TRBJ2-7 NA TRBV2 NA CASSARGLLNSYEQYF TGTGCCAGCAGTGCCCGGGGGCTCCTGAACTCCTACGAGCAGTACTTC
TRBJ1-5 TRBD1 TRBV6-1 NA CASSEVRTGGRSNQPQHF TGTGCCAGCAGTGAAGTTCGGACAGGGGGTCGAAGCAATCAGCCCCAGCATTTT
TRBJ2-2 TRBD2 TRBV20-1 NA CCARDLAGGLTGELFF TGCTGTGCTAGAGATCTAGCGGGGGGCCTAACCGGGGAGCTGTTTTTT
TRBJ2-7 NA TRBV12-3/TRBV12-4 few CASQGGISEQYF TGTGCCAGCCAGGGGGGAATAAGCGAGCAGTACTTC
TRBJ2-4 NA TRBV5-1 NA CASSPDIPAKNIQYF TGCGCCAGCAGCCCGGACATACCAGCCAAAAACATTCAGTACTTC
TRBJ2-2 NA TRBV29-1 few CSVEGTANTGELFF TGCAGCGTAGAAGGAACAGCAAACACCGGGGAGCTGTTTTTT
TRBJ2-7 TRBD1 TRBV20-1 few CSARIAGQGSSSYEQYF TGCAGTGCTAGGATTGCGGGACAGGGATCCAGCTCCTACGAGCAGTACTTC
TRBJ2-5 NA TRBV3-1 many CASSQVPETQYF TGTGCCAGCAGCCAAGTACCGGAGACCCAGTACTTC
TRBJ2-7 TRBD2 TRBV12-3/TRBV12-4 NA CASSPSPGGTYEQYF TGTGCCAGCAGCCCGTCTCCGGGAGGGACCTACGAGCAGTACTTC
TRBJ2-5 NA TRBV20-1 few CSARVPGILETQYF TGCAGTGCTAGAGTACCGGGTATTCTAGAGACCCAGTACTTC
TRBJ1-5 NA TRBV2 few CASSDFDSNQPQHF TGTGCCAGCAGTGATTTCGATAGCAATCAGCCCCAGCATTTT
TRBJ2-7 NA TRBV20-1 few CSARLELGGYEQYF TGCAGTGCTCGCCTAGAGCTGGGGGGTTACGAGCAGTACTTC
TRBJ2-2 NA TRBV12-3/TRBV12-4 many CASLPRNTGELFF TGTGCCAGCTTGCCGAGGAACACCGGGGAGCTGTTTTTT
TRBJ2-2 NA TRBV5-1 once CASSLAEFRAGELFF TGCGCCAGCAGCTTGGCGGAATTTAGAGCCGGGGAGCTGTTTTTT
TRBJ2-5 NA TRBV2 NA CASSEGAALQETQYF TGTGCCAGCAGTGAAGGAGCGGCCCTACAAGAGACCCAGTACTTC
TRBJ1-5 NA TRBV4-3 few CASSQGRRQPQHF TGCGCCAGCAGCCAAGGTCGTCGTCAGCCCCAGCATTTT
TRBJ1-6 NA TRBV4-3 few CASSPPSPLHF TGCGCCAGCAGCCCCCCATCACCCCTCCACTTT
TRBJ2-5 NA TRBV12-3/TRBV12-4 NA CASQAGFQETQYF TGTGCCAGCCAGGCAGGCTTTCAAGAGACCCAGTACTTC
TRBJ2-2 NA TRBV7-2 few CASSTDGWTGELFF TGTGCCAGCAGCACGGACGGTTGGACCGGGGAGCTGTTTTTT
TRBJ1-5 NA TRBV27 few CASSLWGRGWNQPQHF TGTGCCAGCAGTTTATGGGGCAGGGGATGGAATCAGCCCCAGCATTTT
TRBJ2-3 NA TRBV27 many CASSLSVSIWGDTQYF TGTGCCAGCAGTTTATCGGTATCCATCTGGGGGGATACGCAGTATTTT
TRBJ2-5 NA TRBV6-2/TRBV6-3 NA CASSTTLHHLGETQYF TGTGCCAGCAGTACCACCTTGCATCACTTAGGGGAGACCCAGTACTTC
TRBJ2-1 TRBD2 TRBV6-5 NA CASSYDSLAGEQFF TGTGCCAGCAGTTACGATTCACTAGCGGGAGAGCAGTTCTTC
TRBJ2-2 TRBD2 TRBV4-3 NA CASSQLGLAAAANTGELFF TGCGCCAGCAGCCAACTGGGACTAGCGGCCGCCGCGAACACCGGGGAGCTGTTTTTT
TRBJ2-7 TRBD2 TRBV5-1 many CASRVSGGVYEQYF TGCGCCAGCAGAGTTAGCGGGGGAGTCTACGAGCAGTACTTC
TRBJ1-1 NA TRBV7-2 many CASSLEAISATEAFF TGTGCCAGCAGCTTAGAGGCGATCTCAGCCACTGAAGCTTTCTTT
TRBJ1-1 NA TRBV27 NA CASSLPGSTEAFF TGTGCCAGCAGTTTACCGGGTAGCACTGAAGCTTTCTTT
TRBJ1-3 NA TRBV29-1 few CSVAQGLNTIYF TGCAGCGTTGCTCAGGGGTTAAACACCATATATTTT
TRBJ2-3 TRBD2 TRBV3-1 few CASSPRLAGRSYTDTQYF TGTGCCAGCAGCCCAAGATTAGCGGGGAGATCCTACACAGATACGCAGTATTTT
TRBJ1-1 NA TRBV7-2 few CASSLAVSKRRTEAFF TGTGCCAGCAGCTTAGCTGTTTCTAAACGGCGGACTGAAGCTTTCTTT
TRBJ2-1 NA TRBV6-2/TRBV6-3 many CASSWGGQKNEQFF TGTGCCAGCAGTTGGGGGGGCCAGAAGAATGAGCAGTTCTTC
TRBJ2-5 NA TRBV7-9 NA CASSQSPGETQYF TGTGCCAGCAGCCAATCCCCGGGGGAGACCCAGTACTTC
TRBJ2-3 TRBD2 TRBV7-9 NA CASSSPPAGLTDTQYF TGTGCCAGCAGCTCCCCGCCAGCGGGGCTAACAGATACGCAGTATTTT
TRBJ2-7 NA TRBV20-1 few CSARDSGTGTYEQYF TGCAGTGCTAGAGATTCAGGTACAGGAACCTACGAGCAGTACTTC
TRBJ2-7 NA TRBV7-9 few CASNTDRRSYEQYF TGTGCCAGCAACACGGACAGACGCTCCTACGAGCAGTACTTC
TRBJ1-5 TRBD1 TRBV19 few CASSGGTGRFSQPQHF TGTGCCAGTAGTGGAGGGACAGGGAGGTTCAGCCAGCCCCAGCATTTT
TRBJ2-5 TRBD1 TRBV18 NA CASSRGQGNQETQYF TGTGCCAGCTCACGTGGACAGGGAAACCAAGAGACCCAGTACTTC
TRBJ2-7 NA TRBV20-1 few CSANRDEGSYEQYF TGCAGTGCAAACAGGGATGAAGGATCCTACGAGCAGTACTTC
TRBJ2-3 TRBD2 TRBV7-9 NA CASSSSGGRKDTQYF TGTGCCAGCAGCTCCTCGGGCGGGAGGAAAGATACGCAGTATTTT
TRBJ2-3 NA TRBV10-3 few CAISEFTVTKSDTQYF TGTGCCATCAGTGAATTTACGGTCACGAAATCTGATACGCAGTATTTT
TRBJ2-2 NA TRBV6-2/TRBV6-3 few CASSDYLTGELFF TGTGCCAGCAGCGACTATCTCACCGGGGAGCTGTTTTTT
TRBJ2-1 TRBD2 TRBV12-3/TRBV12-4 many CASSLYSGGPNNEQFF TGTGCCAGCAGTTTATATAGCGGGGGGCCAAACAATGAGCAGTTCTTC
TRBJ1-2 TRBD1 TRBV12-3/TRBV12-4 many CASSTQGRGHIRGGYTF TGTGCCAGCAGTACACAGGGGAGGGGGCATATAAGGGGTGGCTACACCTTC
TRBJ2-1 NA TRBV19 NA CASSIPGQASYNEQFF TGTGCCAGTAGTATCCCAGGGCAGGCCTCCTACAATGAGCAGTTCTTC
TRBJ2-1 NA TRBV7-9 few CASSHSSGEQFF TGTGCCAGCAGCCATAGCTCGGGTGAGCAGTTCTTC
TRBJ2-7 NA TRBV29-1 NA CSAAQGLEQYF TGCAGCGCGGCACAGGGCCTCGAGCAGTACTTC
TRBJ2-7 TRBD2 TRBV27 few CASSLRLAPENEQYF TGTGCCAGCAGTCTCCGACTAGCGCCTGAGAACGAGCAGTACTTC
TRBJ2-1 TRBD2 TRBV20-1 many CSASTGTSYNEQFF TGCAGTGCCAGTACCGGGACTAGCTACAATGAGCAGTTCTTC
TRBJ2-3 TRBD2 TRBV12-3/TRBV12-4 many CASRTNPGLAMDTQYF TGTGCCAGCAGGACTAACCCTGGACTAGCAATGGATACGCAGTATTTT